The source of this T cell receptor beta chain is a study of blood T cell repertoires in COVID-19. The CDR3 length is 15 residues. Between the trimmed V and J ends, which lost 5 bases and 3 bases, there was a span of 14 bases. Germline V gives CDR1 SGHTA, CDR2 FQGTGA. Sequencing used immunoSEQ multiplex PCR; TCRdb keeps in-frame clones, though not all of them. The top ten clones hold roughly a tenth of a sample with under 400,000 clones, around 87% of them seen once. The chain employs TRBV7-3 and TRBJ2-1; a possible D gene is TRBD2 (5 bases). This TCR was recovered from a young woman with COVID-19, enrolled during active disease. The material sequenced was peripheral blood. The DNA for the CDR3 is TGTGCCAGCAGCCTCAAGGCCGACTACTACAATGAGCAGTTCTTC. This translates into CASSLKADYYNEQFF.